This is a list of T cell receptor beta chains from one sample in a study of shared clonotypes between healthy human individuals. Profiling relied on immunoSEQ multiplex PCR, and the TCRdb table lists in-frame clones only, not all of them. This table holds around 1.9 million clones, 93% found once. Sequenced input: naive CD8+ T cells from PBMCs. The receptor set was obtained from a man aged 18 to 35 in good health. Some clones in this sample may be carry-over from other donors' samples. Both conserved end residues are part of each CDR3. The D gene is left open where the match is weak. For some rows the clone size is stated as once, few or many, or as a class when expanded; others skip it.

TRBD1	TRBJ2-7	TRBV5-1	NA	TGCGCCAGCAGCCTCCGACAGGGCCTTGTCTACGAGCAGTACTTC	CASSLRQGLVYEQYF
NA	TRBJ1-4	TRBV5-1	NA	TGCGCCAGCAGCTTGGGCCTAGCAACTAATGAAAAACTGTTTTTT	CASSLGLATNEKLFF
NA	TRBJ1-1	TRBV29-1	NA	TGCAGCGTTGTGGTTTTAGGGGTCGCTTTCTTT	CSVVVLGVAFF
NA	TRBJ2-7	TRBV11-2	NA	TGTGCCAGCAGCCCACTGCCCAGTTCGGGCTACGAGCAGTACTTC	CASSPLPSSGYEQYF
NA	TRBJ2-7	TRBV5-6	NA	TGTGCCAGCAGCTTGAATAACGGCAGGAAAGTCTACGAGCAGTACTTC	CASSLNNGRKVYEQYF
NA	TRBJ2-2	TRBV7-9	NA	TGTGCCAGCAGCCGAGCCCTACCCGGGGAGCTGTTTTTT	CASSRALPGELFF
TRBD2	TRBJ2-7	TRBV7-8	NA	TGTGCCAGCAGCTTAGCCCTGGGGGGAGGGAGCTCCTACGAGCAGTACTTC	CASSLALGGGSSYEQYF
NA	TRBJ2-1	TRBV27	NA	TGTGCCAGCAGTTTAGCGGCACCTTACAATGAGCAGTTCTTC	CASSLAAPYNEQFF
NA	TRBJ2-5	TRBV9	NA	TGTGCCAGCAGCGTTGAGGGTGAGGCGGAGGGAGAGACCCAGTACTTC	CASSVEGEAEGETQYF
NA	TRBJ2-3	TRBV5-4	NA	TGTGCCAGCAGCTTTCGGGACCCCAGCACAGATACGCAGTATTTT	CASSFRDPSTDTQYF
NA	TRBJ1-1	TRBV7-6	NA	TGTGCCAGCAGCTTAGGGCGGTCCGGTGAAGCTTTCTTT	CASSLGRSGEAFF
TRBD1	TRBJ1-4	TRBV7-9	NA	TGTGCCAGCAGCCATGTGGCGGGACAGACTAATGAAAAACTGTTTTTT	CASSHVAGQTNEKLFF
NA	TRBJ1-1	TRBV5-1	NA	TGCGCCAGCAGCTTGGATTATGGCGCTGAAGCTTTCTTT	CASSLDYGAEAFF
TRBD1	TRBJ2-7	TRBV7-9	once	TGTGCCAGCAGCAGTACGACGGGACAGGGGCTATACGAGCAGTACTTC	CASSSTTGQGLYEQYF
NA	TRBJ2-5	TRBV5-4	NA	TGTGCCAGCAGCGAAGGGTGGGAGACCCAGTACTTC	CASSEGWETQYF
TRBD2	TRBJ2-1	TRBV7-8	NA	TGTGCCAGCAGCTTATGGAGGACTAGCCGCGACAATGAGCAGTTCTTC	CASSLWRTSRDNEQFF
TRBD2	TRBJ2-1	TRBV7-9	NA	TGTGCCAGCACCCGGGGGGATCCGACCTACAATGAGCAGTTCTTC	CASTRGDPTYNEQFF
NA	TRBJ2-7	TRBV7-9	NA	TGTGCCAGCAGCGGATATGGGGTGGCCGATAATGGCGAGCAGTACTTC	CASSGYGVADNGEQYF